The T cell receptor (beta chain) described here comes from a study of cytomegalovirus exposure and HLA in healthy donors. On the study more broadly: The platform used for the roughly 130 validation repertoires matched that of the approximately 670 first-cohort repertoires, a later analysis reported.

V lost 5 bases, J lost 3 bases, and 17 bases lay in between. CDR1 and CDR2 (germline): SNHLY, FYNNEI. There are 16 residues in the CDR3. Concerning this clone itself: What it binds is unknown.

The protocol was immunoSEQ multiplex PCR, while the TCRdb copy is restricted to in-frame clones and leaves out a portion. The table lists around 70,000 clones, 94% of them singletons. Study-wide results and caveats: Subsequent analysis found a tendency for first-cohort TCR clusters to co-occur within the 95 to 150 validation repertoires.

Sequencing was done on a sample of PBMCs. The sequence came from a woman between 18 and 30 years old in good health and CMV-seronegative. The chain links TRBV2 to TRBJ1-5, with D possibly matching TRBD1 (5 bases). The CDR3 DNA reads TGTGCCAGCAGTCCTCAAGGGGTTTTCTTCAATCAGCCCCAGCATTTT. As protein: CASSPQGVFFNQPQHF.